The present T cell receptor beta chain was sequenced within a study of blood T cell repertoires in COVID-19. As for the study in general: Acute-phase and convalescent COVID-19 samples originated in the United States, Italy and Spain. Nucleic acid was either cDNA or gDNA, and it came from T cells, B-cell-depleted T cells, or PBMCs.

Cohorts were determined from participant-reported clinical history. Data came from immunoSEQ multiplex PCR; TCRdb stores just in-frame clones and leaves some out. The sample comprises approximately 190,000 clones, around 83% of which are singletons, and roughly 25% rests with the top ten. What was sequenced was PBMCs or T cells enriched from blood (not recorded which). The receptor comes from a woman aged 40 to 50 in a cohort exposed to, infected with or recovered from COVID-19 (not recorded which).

The CDR3 loop reads CASSLEGTGVSPLHF. In nucleotides, the CDR3 is TGCGCCAGCAGCTTGGAGGGAACAGGAGTTTCACCCCTCCACTTT. The rearrangement uses TRBV5-1 and TRBJ1-6; maybe TRBD1 (5 bases). V lost 0 bases to trimming and J lost 9 bases, with 13 bases between them. Germline V lookup: CDR1 SGHRS, CDR2 YFSETQ. The CDR3 has 15 residues.